This record looks at one T cell receptor (beta chain) sequence and its context. Antigen: not known. The data belong to a study of vaccination and CD4 T cells after COVID-19. The V and J ends lost 2 bases and 0 bases, in that order; junction bases with no gene match: 6. There are 15 residues in the CDR3. CDR1 and CDR2 from the germline V gene are GTSNPN and SVGIG (reference sequence). Treatment meaning: roughly 10-day PBMC culture with coronavirus spike peptide pools or control peptides (ViraFEST assay). The Oncomine TCR Beta short-read assay was applied to DNA of cultured CD4+ T cells. One entry per CDR3 protein, called by TCRdb with MiXCR from the PCR reads. The sample has some 20,000 distinct CDR3 sequences, around 50% seen once.

Sequencing input: CD4+ T cells from blood, cultured in vitro. The TCR comes from a human donor who had recovered from COVID-19. V is TRBV30 and J is TRBJ1-2; TRBD1 matches 7 bases. The CDR3 loop is CAWSRDRKSNYGYTF. CDR3 bases: TGTGCCTGGAGTCGGGACAGAAAGTCTAACTATGGCTACACCTTC.